Each of the 15 T cell receptor beta chains below was sequenced from the same sample in a study of T cell clonality in common variable immunodeficiency. Some clones are missing from TCRdb's copy, which holds only in-frame ones; the method was immunoSEQ multiplex PCR. This sample includes 40,000 or so clones with no singletons; its ten biggest clones take up less than 4.5%. The source material was peripheral blood mononuclear cells. The receptors shown here come from a person aged 18 to 70 in good health.

CDR3 DNA (partial): TGTGCCTGGCTCAGGGAACTCGGTTCACCC. Protein product: CAWLRELGSP. The CDR3, in full, reads CAWLRELGSPLHF. The chain uses TRBV30 and TRBJ1-6; weak D call: TRBD1 (5 bases). The CDR3 end is not reached by the read, which stops 3 residues before it; the germline J gene fills it in. The germline V and J ends were trimmed by 5 bases and 9 bases, with 14 bases remaining between them. Germline V gives CDR1 GTSNPN, CDR2 SVGIG (reference sequence). The CDR3 totals 13 residues.

This clone was seen at least ten times. The covered CDR3 bases are TGTGCCAGCAGTTACTCTCGGGGTGGTCCGGAGGGTGAGACC. It yields the protein CASSYSRGGPEGET. The full CDR3 protein is CASSYSRGGPEGETQYF. The gene calls are TRBV6-2 or TRBV6-3 and TRBJ2-5, with D possibly being TRBD2 (6 bases). The read finishes 3 residues shy of the CDR3 end, and the germline J gene is used to complete it. Trimming shortened V by 0 bases and J by 5 bases, and 19 bases separated the two germline ends. The CDR3 length is 17 residues. Germline V CDR1 and CDR2: MNHEY, SVGEGT.

This clone was seen many times. The read ends 3 residues before the CDR3 terminus; that terminus is restored from the germline J gene. This chain links TRBV5-4 with TRBJ2-7, with 9 bases matching TRBD1. The CDR3 has 16 amino acids. Trimming removed 0 bases from V and 2 bases from J; junction bases left unmatched: 6. Germline V lookup: CDR1 SGHNT, CDR2 YYREEE (reference sequence). Here the CDR3 reads CASSLGDGTGTYEQYF. The CDR3 bases that were read are TGTGCCAGCAGCTTGGGGGATGGGACAGGGACCTACGAG.

This clone was seen ten or more times. With the read ending 3 residues before the CDR3 end, the germline J gene is used to fill in that end. This rearrangement joins TRBV5-1 to TRBJ1-4, with TRBD1 matching over 8 bases. Germline CDR1 reads SGHRS; CDR2 reads YFSETQ. The junction had 2 bases not matched to a gene; V was cut back by 4 bases and J by 3 bases. CDR3 size: 14 residues. The CDR3 loop is CASSQTGANEKLFF. The sequenced part of the CDR3 DNA is TGCGCCAGCAGCCAGACAGGGGCTAATGAAAAA.

In its sample, this clone was seen many times. The read stops 3 residues short of the end of the CDR3; the missing end is completed from the germline J gene. The rearrangement uses TRBV6-4 and TRBJ1-5, with TRBD1 as a possible D gene (5 bases). The V end lost 6 bases, the J end lost 0 bases, and 6 bases lay between the germline ends. From germline, CDR1 is MRHNA and CDR2 SNTAGT. This CDR3 contains 13 residues. The sequenced part of the CDR3 DNA is TGTGCCAGCAGCAGGGATAGCAATCAGCCC. Encoded protein: CASSRDSNQP. The whole CDR3 protein reads CASSRDSNQPQHF.

This clone was found many times. Read data end 3 residues before the CDR3 end; the end is taken from the germline J gene. V gene TRBV20-1 combines with J gene TRBJ1-2; TRBD1 matches at 8 bases. Germline V lookup: CDR1 DFQATT, CDR2 SNEGSKA (reference sequence). The CDR3 length is 13 residues. The covered CDR3 bases are TGCAGTGCTCCCCAAGACAGGGGAATACGC. Translated: CSAPQDRGIR. In full, the CDR3 is CSAPQDRGIRYTF.

This clone has at least ten counts. The CDR3 is cut off 3 residues early in the read; its end comes from the germline J gene. The V gene is TRBV19, the J gene TRBJ1-2, with D perhaps matching TRBD1 (5 bases). The CDR3 is made up of 13 amino acids. Per germline, CDR1 LNHDA and CDR2 SQIVND (reference sequence). Incomplete CDR3 DNA: TGTGCCAGTAGTCCCCGAGGGGTCGGAGGC. It yields the protein CASSPRGVGG. The full CDR3 protein is CASSPRGVGGYTF.

This clone appeared many times. Read data end 3 residues before the CDR3 end; the end is taken from the germline J gene. The chain carries TRBV18 and TRBJ2-4; TRBD2 is a possible D gene (5 bases). The CDR3 totals 17 residues. CDR1 is KGHSH and CDR2 is LQKENI in the germline V gene. V dropped 4 bases and J dropped 0 bases, with 16 bases sitting between them. The sequenced CDR3 bases are TGTGCCAGCTCACTCCTTGGATTCGGGGTAGCCAAAAACATT. Its translation is CASSLLGFGVAKNI. The full CDR3 sequence reads CASSLLGFGVAKNIQYF.

This clone appeared many times. The read ends 3 residues early relative to the CDR3; the germline J gene fills the gap. V usage is TRBV20-1 and J usage is TRBJ2-4; tentative D call: TRBD2 (7 bases). Germline V gene data show CDR1 as DFQATT and CDR2 as SNEGSKA (reference sequence). This CDR3 comprises 15 residues. The CDR3 sequence: CSAINRWGGDQPQYF. The covered CDR3 bases are TGCAGTGCTATAAATAGGTGGGGGGGCGATCAGCCT.

This clone was seen ten or more times. Read data end 3 residues before the CDR3 end; the end is taken from the germline J gene. This sequence joins TRBV15 and TRBJ1-4; D gene unclear. Trimming removed 0 bases at V and 0 bases at J, with 8 bases between. Germline CDR1 reads LNHNV; CDR2 reads YYDKDF (reference sequence). The CDR3 totals 16 residues. Incomplete CDR3 DNA: TGTGCCACCAGCAGAGATAGGGCAGCAACTAATGAAAAA. Its protein product is CATSRDRAATNEK. The full-length CDR3 reads as CATSRDRAATNEKLFF.

This clone turned up a few times. The read ends 3 residues before the CDR3 terminus; that terminus is restored from the germline J gene. The chain has TRBV5-1 and TRBJ2-1; 9 bases line up with TRBD1. J lost 5 bases, V lost 6 bases, and 6 bases had no gene match. The CDR3 spans 14 residues. The germline V gene encodes CDR1 SGHRS and CDR2 YFSETQ. The part of the CDR3 DNA that was read is TGCGCCAGCATACCGGGACAGGGAGACAATGAG. It specifies CASIPGQGDNE. The whole CDR3 is CASIPGQGDNEQFF.

There are many counts of this clone. The read halts 3 residues ahead of the CDR3 end, with the missing end drawn from the germline J gene. The chain combines TRBV7-9 with TRBJ1-2; unclear D gene. Per germline, CDR1 SEHNR and CDR2 FQNEAQ (reference sequence). This CDR3 region has 14 residues. The V gene lost 2 bases and the J gene lost 2 bases, with 9 bases spanning the gap. The DNA read from the CDR3 is TGTGCCAGCAGCTTACAGGTATTCAACTATGGC. This translates into CASSLQVFNYG. The whole CDR3 is CASSLQVFNYGYTF. Complete variable domain (other parts from reference TRBV7-9 and TRBJ1-2): DTGVSQNPRHKITKRGQNVTFRCDPISEHNRLYWYRQTLGQGPEFLTYFQNEAQLEKSRLLSDRFSAERPKGSFSTLEIQRTEQGDSAMYLCASSLQVFNYGYTFGSGTRLTVV.

The table lists this clone with a few counts. The read halts 3 residues ahead of the CDR3 end, with the missing end drawn from the germline J gene. This sequence joins TRBV13 and TRBJ2-5; 10 bases map to TRBD2. V was clipped by 6 bases and J by 5 bases; unmatched bases: 18. CDR3 length: 18 amino acids. Germline CDR1 reads PRHDT; CDR2 reads FYEKMQ (reference sequence). CDR3 sequence: CASSPSPLSGRAAETQYF. The CDR3 DNA, read in part, is TGTGCCAGCAGTCCCTCCCCCCTGAGCGGGAGGGCCGCCGAGACC.

The covered CDR3 bases are TGTGCCAGCAGCCAAGGAACAGGCCCCTACGAG. It encodes CASSQGTGPYE. The CDR3, in full, reads CASSQGTGPYEQYF. The genes are TRBV14 and TRBJ2-7, with D tentatively TRBD1 (5 bases). From the germline J gene comes the end of the CDR3, since the read stops 3 residues before it. Trimming pared 1 base from V and 2 bases from J, leaving 9 bases between. CDR1 and CDR2 (germline): SGHDN, FVKESK. This CDR3 contains 14 residues.

This clone was counted many times. The read finishes 3 residues shy of the CDR3 end, and the germline J gene is used to complete it. V is TRBV28 and J is TRBJ2-7; TRBD2 agrees at 10 bases. V lost 4 bases, J lost 2 bases, and 14 bases stayed unmatched. The CDR3 contains 18 residues. CDR1 and CDR2 (germline): MDHEN, SYDVKM. The CDR3 bases that were read are TGTGCCAGCAGTTCCTCCCGGGCTAGCGGGAGTCGGGCCTACGAG. Encoded protein: CASSSSRASGSRAYE. The CDR3 reads in full as CASSSSRASGSRAYEQYF.